Sequencing of this TCR beta chain was carried out in a study of tumor-infiltrating lymphocytes in localized non-small cell lung cancer. Overall study context: Each patient gave resected tumor and non-adjacent uninvolved lung tissue. Study results and caveats: Tumor T-cell fraction was not associated with recurrence-free survival. Different pieces of the same tissue were used for each assay. Tumors had more T cell infiltration than uninvolved lung, per TCRbeta sequencing and CD3 counts.

The sample holds a few counts of this clone. What it binds is unknown. The junction departs from the called germline gene at one end, perhaps through a read error. Profiled with immunoSEQ multiplex PCR; TCRdb holds only in-frame clones, not every one. The sample lists 16,000 or so clones, roughly four fifths occurring once. CDR3 size: 13 residues. Germline V CDR1 and CDR2: SSHAT, FNYEAQ (reference sequence). Sequenced sample: lung tumor tissue. The clonotype comes from a human donor with non-small cell lung cancer. The gene calls are TRBV7-7 and TRBJ2-3; D not resolved. The CDR3 here is CASSFRKGDTQYF. The CDR3 DNA follows: TGTGCTAGCAGCTTTAGGAAGGGCGATACGCAGTATTTT.